This is a list of T cell receptor beta chains from one sample in a study of Graves' ophthalmopathy and Graves' hyperthyroidism. TCRdb ran MiXCR on the multiplex PCR reads and lists one entry per CDR3 protein. Of about 480,000 distinct CDR3 sequences in the sample, approximately 15% are singletons; the top ten hold roughly 9.8%. Sequencing was performed on blood. Every receptor here comes from a woman younger than 45 with Graves' ophthalmopathy. CDR3s include the opening cysteine and the closing phenylalanine or tryptophan. A D gene is named only where the DNA matches it firmly. Rows give clone size only sometimes, using once, few, many, or a class for an expanded clone.

d_call: .; j_call: TRBJ2-7; v_call: TRBV2; clone_size: .; cdr3_aa: CASSEAEVVDF; cdr3_nt: TGTGCCAGCAGTGAAGCAGAGGTCGTGGACTTC
d_call: .; j_call: TRBJ2-3; v_call: TRBV10-3; clone_size: few; cdr3_aa: CAISDGDTQYF; cdr3_nt: TGTGCCATCAGTGATGGGGATACGCAGTATTTT
d_call: .; j_call: TRBJ1-5; v_call: TRBV6-1; clone_size: many; cdr3_aa: CASSLAVNSNQPQHF; cdr3_nt: TGTGCCAGCAGTCTTGCAGTAAATAGCAATCAGCCCCAGCATTTT
d_call: TRBD1; j_call: TRBJ1-2; v_call: TRBV12-5; clone_size: few; cdr3_aa: CASGNTGGRGYTF; cdr3_nt: TGTGCTAGTGGGAATACAGGGGGCCGCGGCTACACCTTC
d_call: .; j_call: TRBJ2-5; v_call: TRBV11-2; clone_size: many; cdr3_aa: CASSLVNGDQETQYF; cdr3_nt: TGTGCCAGCAGCTTAGTGAACGGCGACCAAGAGACCCAGTACTTC
d_call: .; j_call: TRBJ2-2; v_call: TRBV12-3/TRBV12-4; clone_size: many; cdr3_aa: CASSLRTGTSTNTGELFF; cdr3_nt: TGTGCCAGCAGCCTACGTACCGGGACTTCGACGAACACCGGGGAGCTGTTTTTT
d_call: .; j_call: TRBJ1-5; v_call: TRBV28; clone_size: many; cdr3_aa: CASSVGGNSNQPQHF; cdr3_nt: TGTGCCAGCTCCGTGGGCGGTAATAGCAATCAGCCCCAGCATTTT
d_call: TRBD2; j_call: TRBJ2-5; v_call: TRBV5-1; clone_size: few; cdr3_aa: CASSLVGLVQETQYF; cdr3_nt: TGCGCCAGCAGCTTGGTCGGACTAGTCCAAGAGACCCAGTACTTC
d_call: .; j_call: TRBJ2-2; v_call: TRBV9; clone_size: few; cdr3_aa: CASSVEPRAGELFF; cdr3_nt: TGTGCCAGCAGCGTAGAACCCCGGGCCGGGGAGCTGTTTTTT
d_call: TRBD1; j_call: TRBJ2-7; v_call: TRBV6-1; clone_size: many; cdr3_aa: CASSEGFGQVNYEQYF; cdr3_nt: TGTGCCAGCAGTGAAGGTTTCGGACAGGTGAACTACGAGCAGTACTTC
d_call: .; j_call: TRBJ1-6; v_call: TRBV6-1; clone_size: many; cdr3_aa: CASRQEGSPLHF; cdr3_nt: TGTGCCAGCAGGCAGGAGGGTTCACCCCTCCACTTT
d_call: .; j_call: TRBJ1-2; v_call: TRBV28; clone_size: many; cdr3_aa: CASKPRSWEPNYGYTF; cdr3_nt: TGTGCCAGCAAGCCCCGTAGTTGGGAACCTAACTATGGCTACACCTTC
d_call: TRBD1; j_call: TRBJ1-4; v_call: TRBV5-1; clone_size: few; cdr3_aa: CASSFFPAGTDDEKLFF; cdr3_nt: TGCGCCAGCAGCTTTTTTCCGGCCGGGACAGATGATGAAAAACTGTTTTTT
d_call: .; j_call: TRBJ2-7; v_call: TRBV2; clone_size: .; cdr3_aa: CASSPSVLAYEQYF; cdr3_nt: TGTGCCAGCAGCCCCAGTGTCCTTGCCTACGAGCAGTACTTC
d_call: .; j_call: TRBJ2-7; v_call: TRBV28; clone_size: many; cdr3_aa: CASSLEGPLKVQYF; cdr3_nt: TGTGCCAGCAGTTTGGAGGGCCCCCTGAAGGTGCAGTACTTC
d_call: .; j_call: TRBJ2-2; v_call: TRBV6-1; clone_size: many; cdr3_aa: CASSELAQGATGELFF; cdr3_nt: TGTGCCAGCAGCGAACTGGCCCAGGGTGCCACCGGGGAGCTGTTTTTT
d_call: .; j_call: TRBJ2-7; v_call: TRBV15; clone_size: many; cdr3_aa: CATSRGVLGYEQYF; cdr3_nt: TGTGCCACCAGCAGAGGGGTCCTCGGCTACGAGCAGTACTTC
d_call: .; j_call: TRBJ1-1; v_call: TRBV5-1; clone_size: many; cdr3_aa: CASSRDGMNTEAFF; cdr3_nt: TGCGCCAGCAGTCGGGACGGTATGAACACTGAAGCTTTCTTT
d_call: .; j_call: TRBJ1-1; v_call: TRBV20-1; clone_size: many; cdr3_aa: CSARALTGINTEAFF; cdr3_nt: TGCAGTGCTAGAGCGTTGACAGGAATAAACACTGAAGCTTTCTTT
d_call: .; j_call: TRBJ2-7; v_call: TRBV28; clone_size: many; cdr3_aa: CASSLQTYEQYF; cdr3_nt: TGTGCCAGCAGTTTACAGACTTACGAGCAGTACTTC
d_call: TRBD2; j_call: TRBJ2-7; v_call: TRBV20-1; clone_size: many; cdr3_aa: CSATSGLPSYEQYF; cdr3_nt: TGCAGTGCTACCTCGGGACTACCTTCCTACGAGCAGTACTTC
d_call: TRBD2; j_call: TRBJ2-2; v_call: TRBV12-3/TRBV12-4; clone_size: once; cdr3_aa: CASSPLTSGDTGELCF; cdr3_nt: TGTGCCAGCAGTCCCCTGACTAGCGGGGACACCGGGGAGCTGTGTTTT
d_call: .; j_call: TRBJ1-5; v_call: TRBV10-2; clone_size: many; cdr3_aa: CASAPGTNNQPQHF; cdr3_nt: TGCGCCAGCGCGCCCGGGACAAACAATCAGCCCCAGCATTTT
d_call: .; j_call: TRBJ1-5; v_call: TRBV11-2; clone_size: many; cdr3_aa: CASSNGGPQHF; cdr3_nt: TGTGCCAGCAGCAATGGAGGGCCCCAGCATTTT
d_call: .; j_call: TRBJ1-1; v_call: TRBV2; clone_size: .; cdr3_aa: CASSVLENTEAFF; cdr3_nt: TGTGCCAGCAGTGTTTTAGAGAACACTGAAGCTTTCTTT
d_call: .; j_call: TRBJ2-2; v_call: TRBV27; clone_size: many; cdr3_aa: CASTRRLNTGELFF; cdr3_nt: TGTGCCAGCACGCGGAGACTGAACACCGGGGAGCTGTTTTTT
d_call: .; j_call: TRBJ2-2; v_call: TRBV7-2; clone_size: many; cdr3_aa: CASSLHGGELFF; cdr3_nt: TGTGCCAGCAGCTTACACGGAGGGGAGCTGTTTTTT
d_call: .; j_call: TRBJ2-5; v_call: TRBV7-2; clone_size: .; cdr3_aa: CASSVPGIETQYF; cdr3_nt: TGTGCCAGCAGCGTCCCCGGCATAGAGACCCAGTACTTC
d_call: .; j_call: TRBJ1-1; v_call: TRBV29-1; clone_size: many; cdr3_aa: CSVGAYLGVDTEAFF; cdr3_nt: TGCAGCGTTGGGGCTTACCTAGGAGTGGACACTGAAGCTTTCTTT
d_call: TRBD1; j_call: TRBJ1-5; v_call: TRBV2; clone_size: many; cdr3_aa: CASSLGTGVQPQHF; cdr3_nt: TGTGCCAGCAGCCTCGGGACAGGGGTACAGCCCCAGCATTTT
d_call: TRBD1; j_call: TRBJ1-1; v_call: TRBV7-9; clone_size: many; cdr3_aa: CASSASGGRTEAFF; cdr3_nt: TGTGCCAGCAGCGCCTCAGGGGGCCGAACTGAAGCTTTCTTT
d_call: .; j_call: TRBJ2-2; v_call: TRBV5-1; clone_size: .; cdr3_aa: CASSAGFGGLGGELFF; cdr3_nt: TGCGCCAGCAGCGCCGGATTTGGGGGTCTTGGCGGGGAGCTGTTTTTT
d_call: .; j_call: TRBJ1-5; v_call: TRBV6-1; clone_size: many; cdr3_aa: CASTGPYGAQHF; cdr3_nt: TGTGCCAGCACTGGACCCTACGGGGCCCAGCATTTT
d_call: .; j_call: TRBJ2-7; v_call: TRBV19; clone_size: many; cdr3_aa: CASSPHGDYEQYF; cdr3_nt: TGTGCCAGTTCACCCCACGGGGACTACGAGCAGTACTTC
d_call: .; j_call: TRBJ2-7; v_call: TRBV6-5; clone_size: many; cdr3_aa: CASSYQAGYYEQYF; cdr3_nt: TGTGCCAGCAGTTACCAGGCCGGTTACTACGAGCAGTACTTC
d_call: TRBD1; j_call: TRBJ1-6; v_call: TRBV6-1; clone_size: .; cdr3_aa: CASSVQGPISPLHF; cdr3_nt: TGTGCCAGCAGTGTACAGGGGCCCATTTCACCCCTCCACTTT
d_call: .; j_call: TRBJ1-5; v_call: TRBV28; clone_size: many; cdr3_aa: CASSLAPLGEHF; cdr3_nt: TGTGCCAGCAGTTTAGCCCCTCTTGGTGAGCATTTT
d_call: .; j_call: TRBJ1-1; v_call: TRBV6-1; clone_size: many; cdr3_aa: CASSEAGMNTEAFF; cdr3_nt: TGTGCCAGCAGTGAAGCTGGGATGAACACTGAAGCTTTCTTT
d_call: .; j_call: TRBJ1-2; v_call: TRBV20-1; clone_size: many; cdr3_aa: CSAPTDYGYTF; cdr3_nt: TGCAGTGCGCCGACAGACTATGGCTACACCTTC
d_call: TRBD1; j_call: TRBJ1-2; v_call: TRBV24-1; clone_size: few; cdr3_aa: CATSDGTAYGYTF; cdr3_nt: TGTGCCACCAGTGACGGGACAGCTTATGGCTACACCTTC
d_call: TRBD1; j_call: TRBJ1-2; v_call: TRBV28; clone_size: many; cdr3_aa: CASTGTDRGVYGYTF; cdr3_nt: TGTGCCAGCACCGGGACGGACAGGGGGGTCTATGGCTACACCTTC
d_call: .; j_call: TRBJ1-3; v_call: TRBV15; clone_size: many; cdr3_aa: CATSRDGGPGNTIYF; cdr3_nt: TGTGCCACCAGCAGAGATGGGGGGCCTGGAAACACCATATATTTT
d_call: .; j_call: TRBJ2-7; v_call: TRBV12-3/TRBV12-4; clone_size: many; cdr3_aa: CASSLGTLTYEQYF; cdr3_nt: TGTGCCAGCAGTCTCGGGACCCTAACCTACGAGCAGTACTTC
d_call: .; j_call: TRBJ1-2; v_call: TRBV6-2/TRBV6-3; clone_size: many; cdr3_aa: CASGRNYGYTF; cdr3_nt: TGTGCCAGCGGTAGAAACTATGGCTACACCTTC
d_call: .; j_call: TRBJ1-6; v_call: TRBV30; clone_size: many; cdr3_aa: CAWSPQGGNSPLHF; cdr3_nt: TGTGCCTGGAGTCCCCAGGGAGGGAATTCACCCCTCCACTTT
d_call: .; j_call: TRBJ1-5; v_call: TRBV30; clone_size: few; cdr3_aa: CAWSAGRGRGQPQHF; cdr3_nt: TGTGCCTGGAGTGCAGGACGGGGGAGAGGTCAGCCCCAGCATTTT
d_call: .; j_call: TRBJ1-1; v_call: TRBV12-3/TRBV12-4; clone_size: once; cdr3_aa: CASTLTTNTEAFF; cdr3_nt: TGTGCCAGCACCCTCACAACGAACACTGAAGCTTTCTTT
d_call: .; j_call: TRBJ2-7; v_call: TRBV30; clone_size: many; cdr3_aa: CAWSVSKNEQYF; cdr3_nt: TGTGCCTGGAGCGTGTCTAAAAACGAGCAGTACTTC